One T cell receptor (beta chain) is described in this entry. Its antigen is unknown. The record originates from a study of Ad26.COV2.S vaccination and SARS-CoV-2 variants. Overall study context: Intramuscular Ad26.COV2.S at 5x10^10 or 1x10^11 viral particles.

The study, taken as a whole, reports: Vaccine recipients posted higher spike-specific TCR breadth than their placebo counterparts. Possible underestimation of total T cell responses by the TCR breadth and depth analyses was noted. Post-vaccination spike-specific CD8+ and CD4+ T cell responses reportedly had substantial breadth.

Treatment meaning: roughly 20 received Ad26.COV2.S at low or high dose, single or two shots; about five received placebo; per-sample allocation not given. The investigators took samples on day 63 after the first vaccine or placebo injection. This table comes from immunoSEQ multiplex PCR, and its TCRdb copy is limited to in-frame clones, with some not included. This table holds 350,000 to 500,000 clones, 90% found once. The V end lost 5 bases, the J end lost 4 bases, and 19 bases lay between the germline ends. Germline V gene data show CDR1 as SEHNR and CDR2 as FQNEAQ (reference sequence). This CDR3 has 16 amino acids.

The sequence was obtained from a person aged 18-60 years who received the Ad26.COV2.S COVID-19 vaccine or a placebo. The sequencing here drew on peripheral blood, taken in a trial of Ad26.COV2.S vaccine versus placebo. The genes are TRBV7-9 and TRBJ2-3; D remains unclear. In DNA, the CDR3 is TGTGCCAGCAGCCCCTTTTCTGTATCCGCGGCAGATACGCAGTATTTT. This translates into CASSPFSVSAADTQYF.